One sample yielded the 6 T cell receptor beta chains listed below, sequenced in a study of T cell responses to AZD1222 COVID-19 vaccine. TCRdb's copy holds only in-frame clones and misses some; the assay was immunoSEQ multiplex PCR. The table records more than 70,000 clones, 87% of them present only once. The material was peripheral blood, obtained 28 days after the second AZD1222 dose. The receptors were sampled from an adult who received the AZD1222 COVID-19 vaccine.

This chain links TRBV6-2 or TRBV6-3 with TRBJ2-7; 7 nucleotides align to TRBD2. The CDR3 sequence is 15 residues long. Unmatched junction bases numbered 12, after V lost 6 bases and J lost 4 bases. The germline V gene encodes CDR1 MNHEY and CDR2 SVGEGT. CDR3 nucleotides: TGTGCCAGCAGCCCTTGGCGGGAGTTTTTATACGAGCAGTACTTC. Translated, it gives CASSPWREFLYEQYF.

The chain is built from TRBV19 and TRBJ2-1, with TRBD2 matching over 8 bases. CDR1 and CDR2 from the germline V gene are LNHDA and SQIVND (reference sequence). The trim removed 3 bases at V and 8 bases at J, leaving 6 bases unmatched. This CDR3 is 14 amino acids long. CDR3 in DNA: TGTGCCAGTAGTATCCGGGAGGGGGTCGATGAGCAGTTCTTC. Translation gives CASSIREGVDEQFF.

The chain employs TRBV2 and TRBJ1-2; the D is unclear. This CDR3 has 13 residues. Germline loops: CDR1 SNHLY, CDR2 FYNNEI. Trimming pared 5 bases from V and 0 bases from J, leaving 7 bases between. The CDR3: CASSTEANYGYTF. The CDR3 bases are TGTGCCAGCAGTACGGAAGCTAACTATGGCTACACCTTC. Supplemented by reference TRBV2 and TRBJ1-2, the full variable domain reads EPEVTQTPSHQVTQMGQEVILRCVPISNHLYFYWYRQILGQKVEFLVSFYNNEISEKSEIFDDQFSVERPDGSNFTLKIRSTKLEDSAMYFCASSTEANYGYTFGSGTRLTVV.

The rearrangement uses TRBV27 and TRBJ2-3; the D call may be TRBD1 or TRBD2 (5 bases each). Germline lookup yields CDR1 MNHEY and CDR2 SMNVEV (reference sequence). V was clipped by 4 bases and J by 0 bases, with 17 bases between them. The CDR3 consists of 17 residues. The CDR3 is CASSSLGADPSTDTQYF. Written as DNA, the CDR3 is TGTGCCAGCAGTTCCCTCGGGGCCGACCCTAGCACAGATACGCAGTATTTT.

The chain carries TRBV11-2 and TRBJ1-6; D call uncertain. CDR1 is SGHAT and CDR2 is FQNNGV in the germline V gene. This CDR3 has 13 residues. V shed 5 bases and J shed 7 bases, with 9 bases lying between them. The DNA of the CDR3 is TGTGCCAGCAGCCGATTGGCCAATTCACCCCTCCACTTT. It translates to CASSRLANSPLHF.

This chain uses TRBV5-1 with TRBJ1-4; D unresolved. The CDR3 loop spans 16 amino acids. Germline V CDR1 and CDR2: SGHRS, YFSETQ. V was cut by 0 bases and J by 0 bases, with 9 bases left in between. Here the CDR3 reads CASSLELSATNEKLFF. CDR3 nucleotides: TGCGCCAGCAGCTTGGAACTTAGTGCAACTAATGAAAAACTGTTTTTT.